The T cell receptor (beta chain) described here comes from a study of Tregs in tolerant kidney transplant recipients. Mixed chimerism was transient after nonmyeloablative marrow transplants from related graft donors. CDR3 length: 15 residues. J was trimmed by 4 bases and V by 11 bases; bases with no gene match: 15. The germline CDR1 and CDR2 sequences are MNHEY and SVGAGI. The protocol was immunoSEQ multiplex PCR, while the TCRdb copy is restricted to in-frame clones and leaves out a portion. Of tens of thousands of clones in the sample, 81% were seen once. This TCR was sampled from a human patient who received a combined kidney and bone marrow transplant. Some T cells may trace back to the graft donor. Material: CD8+ T cells from blood (PBMCs), obtained 6 months after the transplant. The J gene is TRBJ2-3, the V gene TRBV6-5; 7 positions agree with TRBD2. As DNA, the CDR3 is TGTGCCGTCGGGGAGGGACCTACTTGGTCAGATACGCAGTATTTT. This gives the protein CAVGEGPTWSDTQYF.